A single sample gave rise to the 22 T cell receptor beta chains below, sequenced in a study of blood T cell repertoires in COVID-19. Generated by immunoSEQ multiplex PCR, the TCRdb table keeps only in-frame clones and is missing some. Here the sample spans over 200,000 clones, 86% being singletons. Sequencing was done on a sample of peripheral blood. The receptors originated from a man in his forties or fifties with COVID-19, enrolled during active disease.

The chain is built from TRBV6-6 and TRBJ1-5, with D uncertain. V was cut by 5 bases and J by 9 bases, with 11 bases left in between. The V gene's germline CDR1 is MNHNY and CDR2 SVGAGI (reference sequence). The CDR3 is 12 residues long. CDR3 sequence reads: CASSGDGGPQHF. Written as DNA, the CDR3 is TGTGCCAGCAGTGGTGATGGCGGGCCCCAGCATTTT.

The V call is TRBV9, the J call TRBJ2-1; D gene unclear. Germline V gene data show CDR1 as SGDLS and CDR2 as YYNGEE. Trimming stripped 4 bases from V and 6 bases from J, with 17 bases between. The CDR3 is 15 amino acids. The CDR3 DNA sequence: TGTGCCAGCAGCCGTCTTGCGAACCGTGGCAATGAGCAGTTCTTC. Protein product: CASSRLANRGNEQFF.

This clone turned up a few times. Other DNA sequences of this sample code for an identical CDR3. CDR3 region: CASSQEGSGRPLYEQYF. The CDR3 nucleotides read TGTGCCAGCAGCCAAGAAGGGAGCGGGAGGCCGCTCTACGAGCAGTACTTC. This chain uses TRBV3-1 (or the pseudogene TRBV3-2) with TRBJ2-7; 9 bases are shared with TRBD2. Per germline, CDR1 LGHDT and CDR2 YNNKEL (reference sequence). After removal of 0 bases from V and 3 bases from J, the junction contained 9 bases not matched to a gene. The CDR3 loop spans 17 amino acids.

The V and J genes are TRBV19 and TRBJ1-3; D remains ambiguous. The CDR3 loop spans 15 amino acids. CDR1 is LNHDA and CDR2 is SQIVND in the germline V gene (reference sequence). Trimming pared 7 bases from V and 0 bases from J, leaving 13 bases between. CDR3 DNA: TGTGCCAGTACTCAAATGGCCTTCTCTGGAAACACCATATATTTT. Its protein product is CASTQMAFSGNTIYF.

The rearrangement joins TRBV19 to TRBJ2-1, with D possibly TRBD1 on 6 matching bases. The germline CDR1 and CDR2 sequences are LNHDA and SQIVND (reference sequence). The CDR3 covers 16 residues. V gave up 6 bases and J gave up 0 bases, with 15 bases separating them. The CDR3 region has the DNA TGTGCCAGTAGCACAAATACAGGGAGCTCCTACAATGAGCAGTTCTTC. Residues: CASSTNTGSSYNEQFF. The whole variable domain, filled in from reference TRBV19 and TRBJ2-1, reads DGGITQSPKYLFRKEGQNVTLSCEQNLNHDAMYWYRQDPGQGLRLIYYSQIVNDFQKGDIAEGYSVSREKKESFPLTVTSAQKNPTAFYLCASSTNTGSSYNEQFFGPGTRLTVL.

The rearrangement joins TRBV3-1 (or the pseudogene TRBV3-2) to TRBJ2-7; D not resolved. Germline CDR1 LGHDT, CDR2 YNNKEL (reference sequence). Deletions cut 1 base from V and 7 bases from J, with 11 bases between. The CDR3 totals 13 residues. The CDR3 nucleotides read TGTGCCAGCAGCCAAGTATCCGGAGATGAGCAGTACTTC. Protein sequence: CASSQVSGDEQYF.

There are a few counts of this clone. The chain combines TRBV6-5 with TRBJ1-2, with a weak D call TRBD1 (6 bases). Germline CDR1 and CDR2: MNHEY and SVGAGI. V was clipped by 11 bases and J by 5 bases, with 15 bases between them. The length of the CDR3 is 12 residues. CDR3 DNA sequence: TGTGCCGCTCTTACAGGGTCTTATGGCTACACCTTC. Its translation is CAALTGSYGYTF.

The chain employs TRBV4-2 and TRBJ2-4, with TRBD2 identical over 15 bases. The J segment lost 4 bases and the V segment lost 0 bases, leaving 4 bases of the junction unmatched. Per germline, CDR1 LGHNA and CDR2 YNFKEQ. The CDR3 loop spans 18 amino acids. The CDR3 spells CASSQDYGLAGGKNIQYF. The DNA of the CDR3 is TGTGCCAGCAGCCAAGATTACGGACTAGCGGGAGGGAAAAACATTCAGTACTTC.

This chain joins TRBV24-1 and TRBJ2-1; 7 bases align to TRBD1. Losses at the gene ends were 4 bases for V and 7 bases for J; bases not matched to a gene: 3. The CDR3 loop spans 13 amino acids. Germline-derived CDR1 and CDR2 are KGHDR and SFDVKD. The CDR3 spells CATSDSGGNEQFF. In nucleotides, the CDR3 is TGTGCCACCAGTGACTCAGGGGGAAATGAGCAGTTCTTC.

The rearrangement uses TRBV25-1 and TRBJ1-2; D is uncertain. Trimming took 3 bases from V and 4 from J, leaving 6 bases between them. Germline-derived CDR1 and CDR2 are MGHDK and SYGVNS. There are 12 residues in the CDR3. The CDR3 loop is CASSDLRYGYTF. In DNA form, the CDR3 reads TGTGCCAGCAGTGATCTCCGCTATGGCTACACCTTC.

The chain has TRBV4-2 and TRBJ1-2; D is possibly TRBD1 (6 bases). This CDR3 is 15 amino acids long. Germline lookup yields CDR1 LGHNA and CDR2 YNFKEQ. V was shortened by 0 bases and J by 3 bases, with 11 bases between the two germline ends. CDR3 sequence (DNA): TGTGCCAGCAGCCAAGAATCGGGGGGCTACTATGGCTACACCTTC. Encoded protein: CASSQESGGYYGYTF.

Concerning this clone itself: This may be a read error: a much more frequent sequence differs by one nucleotide. The V gene is TRBV5-1, the J gene TRBJ2-3; TRBD2 matches 11 bases. The V gene's germline CDR1 is SGHRS and CDR2 YFSETQ. CDR3 size: 16 residues. CDR3: CARSLPVAGGRDTQYF. DNA for the CDR3: TGCGCCCGCAGCTTGCCTGTAGCGGGGGGGCGGGATACGCAGTATTTT.

This chain uses TRBV13 with TRBJ1-3, with a possible D match to TRBD1 (6 bases). Germline V lookup: CDR1 PRHDT, CDR2 FYEKMQ (reference sequence). This CDR3 is built from 16 residues. V dropped 4 bases and J dropped 8 bases, with 21 bases sitting between them. The CDR3 region has the DNA TGTGCCAGCAGCTCAAGACAGGCTAACTCGAGAGACACCATATATTTT. The encoded protein is CASSSRQANSRDTIYF.

The rearrangement joins TRBV7-9 to TRBJ2-5; the match to TRBD2 covers 13 bases. Trimming took 5 bases from V and 11 from J; bases not matched to a gene: 8. Germline values: CDR1 SEHNR, CDR2 FQNEAQ (reference sequence). The CDR3 loop spans 14 amino acids. CDR3 sequence: CASSPGTSGALQYF. The CDR3 region has the DNA TGTGCCAGCAGCCCTGGGACTAGCGGGGCCCTACAGTACTTC.

V gene TRBV7-9 combines with J gene TRBJ2-2, with 11 bases that match TRBD2. Germline V gene data show CDR1 as SEHNR and CDR2 as FQNEAQ (reference sequence). CDR3 length equals 16 residues. Trimming removed 4 bases from V and 6 bases from J; junction bases left unmatched: 7. CDR3 in amino acids: CASSSGTSGRSGELFF. In nucleotides, the CDR3 is TGTGCCAGCAGCTCTGGGACTAGCGGAAGGTCCGGGGAGCTGTTTTTT. The complete variable domain, with remaining parts taken from reference TRBV7-9 and TRBJ2-2, reads DTGVSQNPRHKITKRGQNVTFRCDPISEHNRLYWYRQTLGQGPEFLTYFQNEAQLEKSRLLSDRFSAERPKGSFSTLEIQRTEQGDSAMYLCASSSGTSGRSGELFFGEGSRLTVL.

Concerning this clone: Additional DNA sequences in this sample encode the identical CDR3. The V gene is TRBV12-3 or TRBV12-4, the J gene TRBJ2-7; the D gene is possibly TRBD1 (6 bases). V lost 4 bases and J 6 bases, leaving 13 bases between the germline ends. This CDR3 has 13 residues. The CDR3 is CASSSGTGREQYF. The DNA of the CDR3 is TGTGCCAGCAGTTCTGGCACAGGGCGCGAGCAGTACTTC.

The chain links TRBV28 to TRBJ1-1; D might be TRBD1 (6 bases). Germline V gene sequence: CDR1 MDHEN, CDR2 SYDVKM. The CDR3 contains 15 residues. The V gene lost 6 bases and the J gene lost 3 bases, with 17 bases spanning the gap. The CDR3 DNA reads as TGTGCCAGCAGGACTGGGACATTCGGGGACACTGAAGCTTTCTTT. Translation: CASRTGTFGDTEAFF.

This clone was detected a few times. V is TRBV19 and J is TRBJ2-5; TRBD2 agrees at 10 bases. J gave up 1 base and V 3 bases, and 11 bases lay outside the gene matches. CDR3 length: 18 residues. CDR1 and CDR2 from the germline V gene are LNHDA and SQIVND (reference sequence). The CDR3 coding sequence is TGTGCCAGTAGTATCTTTCTGGTGTCTAGCGGGGGCCAAGAGACCCAGTACTTC. Translating gives CASSIFLVSSGGQETQYF. Using reference TRBV19 and TRBJ2-5 for the parts outside the CDR3, the full variable domain is DGGITQSPKYLFRKEGQNVTLSCEQNLNHDAMYWYRQDPGQGLRLIYYSQIVNDFQKGDIAEGYSVSREKKESFPLTVTSAQKNPTAFYLCASSIFLVSSGGQETQYFGPGTRLLVL.

This clone was detected only a few times. The J gene is TRBJ2-7, the V gene TRBV29-1, with TRBD2 matching over 9 bases. Trimming cost V 6 bases and J 3 bases; bases outside gene matches: 6. From germline, CDR1 is SQVTM and CDR2 ANQGSEA. The length of the CDR3 is 13 residues. CDR3 sequence (DNA): TGCAGCGTGATTAGCGGGGGTAACTACGAGCAGTACTTC. Protein sequence: CSVISGGNYEQYF.

This chain links TRBV29-1 with TRBJ2-7; TRBD2 matches 7 bases. Losses at the gene ends were 4 bases for V and 2 bases for J; bases not matched to a gene: 5. The CDR3 loop spans 13 amino acids. CDR1 SQVTM and CDR2 ANQGSEA come from the germline V gene. The CDR3 bases are TGCAGCGTTGTTCTAGCGGTTACCTACGAGCAGTACTTC. It yields the protein CSVVLAVTYEQYF.

The CDR3 loop reads CASSPRPADEQYF. The DNA for the CDR3 is TGTGCCAGCTCACCACGGCCAGCGGATGAGCAGTACTTC. The V gene is TRBV18, the J gene TRBJ2-7; maybe TRBD2 (5 bases). Trimming shortened V by 1 base and J by 7 bases, and 11 bases separated the two germline ends. The CDR3 is 13 residues long. The germline V gene has CDR1 KGHSH and CDR2 LQKENI.

CDR3 sequence: CASSSRLAGGLFHNEQFF. The CDR3 region has the DNA TGTGCCAGCAGCTCCAGACTAGCGGGGGGCCTATTCCACAATGAGCAGTTCTTC. The J gene is TRBJ2-1, the V gene TRBV7-2; TRBD2 matches at 13 bases. With V trimmed by 4 bases and J by 5 bases, 11 bases remained unmatched. Germline V lookup: CDR1 SGHTA, CDR2 FQGNSA. The CDR3 spans 18 residues.